These 27 T cell receptor beta chains share one sample of origin, sequenced in a study of tumor and adjacent non-tumor tissue in lung cancer. A modified ARM-PCR protocol with three rounds of nested PCR amplified TCRbeta. TCRdb ran MiXCR on the multiplex PCR reads and lists one entry per CDR3 protein. The table lists 90,000 to 110,000 distinct CDR3 sequences, under 65% of them singletons. The template was RNA from unsorted bulk tissue. More than 3 cm separated this lung sample from the edge of the tumor. The specimen was distant non-tumor lung tissue. These receptors were collected from a man in his 60s with non-small cell lung cancer.

This clonotype was counted between two and nine times. The V and J genes are TRBV6-1 and TRBJ1-2, with TRBD1 matching 7 bases. The junction had 8 bases not matched to a gene; V was cut back by 8 bases and J by 5 bases. The CDR3 consists of 13 residues. Germline values: CDR1 MNHNS, CDR2 SASEGT. The CDR3 protein is CASSKTGRYGYTF. CDR3 nucleotide sequence: TGTGCCAGCTCTAAGACAGGGCGGTATGGCTACACCTTC.

This clonotype was observed many times. V and J are TRBV6-2 or TRBV6-3 and TRBJ2-7; no reliable D call. There are 15 residues in the CDR3. The germline CDR1 and CDR2 sequences are MNHEY and SVGEGT. V lost 2 bases to trimming and J lost 0 bases, with 11 bases between them. This CDR3 is CASSYMAVRSYEQYF. The CDR3 DNA follows: TGTGCCAGCAGTTACATGGCGGTCCGCTCCTACGAGCAGTACTTC.

This clonotype was seen more than once but under ten times. A read error may explain this, as a much larger clone is one base away. This sequence joins TRBV12-3 or TRBV12-4 and TRBJ2-7; D gene uncertain. The CDR3 sequence is 13 residues long. The chain's CDR3 is CASSLPASYVQYF. The CDR3 DNA follows: TGTGCCAGCAGTTTACCGGCTTCCTACGTGCAGTACTTC.

A word on this clonotype: A single base separates this from a much larger clone, so it may be a read error. The chain couples TRBV4-2 to TRBJ2-3; TRBD1 or TRBD2 may be the D gene (5 bases each). The V and J ends lost 1 base and 1 base respectively, with 12 bases between them. There are 16 residues in the CDR3. The germline CDR1 and CDR2 sequences are LGHNA and YNFKEQ. CDR3 residues: CASSQAGPPGTDTQYF. DNA for the CDR3: TGTGCCAGCAGCCAAGCGGGACCCCCGGGCACAGATACGCAGTATTTT.

This chain connects TRBV4-3 to TRBJ2-7, with D hard to call. The germline CDR1 and CDR2 sequences are LGHNA and YSLEER. Trimming removed 4 bases at V and 2 bases at J, with 15 bases between. CDR3 size: 15 residues. The CDR3 bases are TGCGCCAGCAGCCGAACGCAAGGACCAGCCTACGAGCAGTACTTC. It encodes CASSRTQGPAYEQYF.

Details on this clonotype: An end of the junction does not agree with germline; a read error may underlie this. DNA of the CDR3: TGTGCCAGCATCTTAGCGGGCAGGGGCCTGTTCTCTGGGGCCAACGTCCTGACTTTC. Protein product: CASILAGRGLFSGANVLTF. The chain couples TRBV7-9 to TRBJ2-6; tentative D call: TRBD2 (7 bases). The CDR3 spans 19 residues. Germline V gives CDR1 SEHNR, CDR2 FQNEAQ (reference sequence).

This chain joins TRBV5-1 and TRBJ2-5; the match to TRBD2 covers 13 bases. The CDR3 has 17 amino acids. CDR1 and CDR2 from the germline V gene are SGHRS and YFSETQ. After removal of 1 base from V and 5 bases from J, the junction contained 8 bases not matched to a gene. The CDR3 reads CASSLKWTSGGRETQYF. As DNA, the CDR3 is TGCGCCAGCAGCTTGAAGTGGACTAGCGGGGGTCGCGAGACCCAGTACTTC.

This clonotype occurred a few times. The junction departs from germline at one end; a sequencing error may be responsible. The chain uses TRBV12-3 or TRBV12-4 and TRBJ1-1, with D unresolved. The CDR3 totals 12 residues. The CDR3: CANSLLGTEAFF. In DNA form, the CDR3 reads TGTGCCAACAGTTTATTGGGGACTGAAGCTTTCTTT.

This clonotype was counted a single time. A read error may be the cause here, since a much bigger clone is one base away. The genes are TRBV11-2 and TRBJ2-3; possible D gene TRBD2, 5 bases. Germline CDR1 SGHAT, CDR2 FQNNGV. The CDR3 covers 14 residues. CDR3 residues: CASNLRENTDTQYF. The CDR3 nucleotides are TGTGCCAGCAACTTACGGGAAAACACAGATACGCAGTATTTT.

The chain combines TRBV19 with TRBJ1-1, with unresolved D. The CDR3 totals 11 residues. Germline V CDR1 and CDR2: LNHDA, SQIVND (reference sequence). V lost 9 bases, J lost 6 bases, and 11 bases lay in between. The CDR3 loop reads CASVGYAEAFF. CDR3 DNA sequence: TGTGCCAGCGTTGGTTACGCTGAAGCTTTCTTT.

V and J are TRBV24-1 and TRBJ2-1; 12 bases are a match to TRBD2. The V gene's germline CDR1 is KGHDR and CDR2 SFDVKD. With 11 bases clipped from V and 0 bases from J, the junction kept 16 bases outside the gene matches. This CDR3 is built from 19 residues. The CDR3 DNA sequence: TGTGCCATCGGTGACCCGGGACTAGCGGGCCCTAACTCCTACAATGAGCAGTTCTTC. Translated: CAIGDPGLAGPNSYNEQFF.

The rearrangement uses TRBV29-1 and TRBJ1-1; a possible D gene is TRBD1 (6 bases). The CDR3 has 14 residues. Trimming removed 6 bases at V and 0 bases at J, with 14 bases between. The germline V gene encodes CDR1 SQVTM and CDR2 ANQGSEA. The CDR3, as DNA: TGCAGCGTCCCTTCGGGGGGCTTGAACACTGAAGCTTTCTTT. It specifies CSVPSGGLNTEAFF.

In this sample, this clonotype turned up once. Since a much larger clone is just one base distant, this may be a read error. CDR3 amino acids: CASSFFGITVANHETQYF. CDR3 nucleotide sequence: TGCGCCAGCAGCTTTTTTGGGATTACTGTAGCCAATCATGAGACCCAGTACTTC. The rearrangement joins TRBV5-1 to TRBJ2-5; D call uncertain. The CDR3 has 18 amino acids. V gave up 2 bases and J gave up 5 bases, with 25 bases separating them. The V gene's germline CDR1 is SGHRS and CDR2 YFSETQ. The full variable domain, rest sourced from reference TRBV5-1 and TRBJ2-5, is KAGVTQTPRYLIKTRGQQVTLSCSPISGHRSVSWYQQTPGQGLQFLFEYFSETQRNKGNFPGRFSGRQFSNSRSEMNVSTLELGDSALYLCASSFFGITVANHETQYFGPGTRLLVL.

As to this clonotype: A much larger clone differs by one base, so this may be a read error. V is TRBV4-1 and J is TRBJ1-4; 8 bases align to TRBD1. The germline gives CDR1 MGHRA, CDR2 YSYEKL. The CDR3 spans 16 residues. CDR3 nucleotide sequence: TGCGCCAGCAACCAACCCTGGACAGGGATGGATGAAAAACTGTTTTTT. This codes for CASNQPWTGMDEKLFF.

For this clonotype: This CDR3 fails to terminate in the conserved phenylalanine or tryptophan, so it likely reflects a read error. The V gene is TRBV4-1, the J gene TRBJ2-2; 12 bases agree with TRBD1. This CDR3 has 16 amino acids. The germline CDR1 and CDR2 sequences are MGHRA and YSYEKL. The J segment lost 8 bases and the V segment lost 3 bases, leaving 7 bases of the junction unmatched. CDR3 sequence: CASSHGTGGLSGELFL. CDR3 coding DNA: TGCGCCAGCAGCCATGGGACAGGGGGCCTTTCTGGGGAGCTGTTTTTA.

About this clonotype: Without the conserved terminal phenylalanine or tryptophan, this CDR3 likely stems from a read error. The DNA is omitted, as the CDR3 cannot be located on it reliably, and the CDR3 follows TCRdb's listing. The chain recombines TRBV21-1 with TRBJ2-7; TRBD1 was called by the table and not checked on the DNA. TRBV21-1 corresponds to a pseudogene. Inclusive of both ends, the CDR3 amounts to 16 amino acids. The CDR3 sequence: CTSCPPETGVSYEQYL.

The chain recombines TRBV11-3 with TRBJ2-3, with unresolved D. With 5 bases removed from V and 14 bases from J, the gap between germline ends came to 20 bases. The V gene's germline CDR1 is SGHNT and CDR2 YENEEA. The length of the CDR3 is 13 residues. CDR3: CASSPDVTDMRYF. CDR3 nucleotide sequence: TGTGCCAGCAGCCCGGACGTCACAGATATGCGGTATTTT.

This clonotype has only a few counts. Possible read error: a much larger clone is one base away. V usage is TRBV4-3 and J usage is TRBJ2-3; 9 nucleotides match TRBD2. The length of the CDR3 is 17 residues. The germline CDR1 and CDR2 sequences are LGHNA and YSLEER. CDR3 nucleotides: TGCGCCAGCAACCAAGGTGGTCTAGCGGGAAACACAGATACGCAGTATTTT. Protein: CASNQGGLAGNTDTQYF.

This clonotype has only one observation. One junction end does not reproduce the germline sequence, and a read error may be involved. The CDR3 DNA reads TGCAGCGTTGAAGATCCTCGGGAAGGACATTGCTCCTACGCGCAGTACTTC. Translating it yields CSVEDPREGHCSYAQYF. The gene calls are TRBV29-1 and TRBJ2-7; D might be TRBD1 or TRBD2, each matching 5 bases. The CDR3 length is 17 residues. Per germline, CDR1 SQVTM and CDR2 ANQGSEA.

The chain joins TRBV12-3 or TRBV12-4 to TRBJ1-4, with D possibly being TRBD1 (6 bases). CDR3 size: 15 residues. V lost 9 bases, J lost 8 bases, and 22 bases lay in between. CDR3: CARSPGVGAGEKLFF. In DNA, the CDR3 is TGTGCCAGGAGCCCGGGGGTGGGGGCTGGGGAAAAACTGTTTTTT.

This clonotype was detected ten times or more. The chain has TRBV2 and TRBJ2-3, with 13 bases matching TRBD2. This CDR3 comprises 15 residues. Per the germline V gene, CDR1 is SNHLY and CDR2 is FYNNEI. Losses at the gene ends were 6 bases for V and 6 bases for J; bases not matched to a gene: 6. The DNA of the CDR3 is TGTGCCAGCAGCCTACTAGCGGGAGGGCCGGATACGCAGTATTTT. This codes for CASSLLAGGPDTQYF.

In its sample, this clonotype was seen many times. This rearrangement joins TRBV10-2 to TRBJ2-7; 7 bases map to TRBD2. Germline values: CDR1 WSHSY, CDR2 SAAADI. The CDR3 is made up of 15 amino acids. V was clipped by 7 bases and J by 3 bases; unmatched bases: 12. The CDR3 region has the DNA TGCGCCAGCACCCCTGGGCAGGGAGGGAACTACGAGCAGTACTTC. Translating it yields CASTPGQGGNYEQYF.

Details on this clonotype: A read error is possible here, since a much larger clone lies one base away. The CDR3 ends on some other residue instead of the conserved phenylalanine or tryptophan, so this is likely a read error. V is TRBV12-3 or TRBV12-4 and J is TRBJ2-1; 14 positions match TRBD2. The junction had 10 bases not matched to a gene; V was cut back by 6 bases and J by 0 bases. The length of the CDR3 is 19 residues. The CDR3, as DNA: TGTGCCAGCAGCCATAGACTAGCGGGAGGGCCTGGCTCCTACAATGAGCAGTTCATC. Translation gives CASSHRLAGGPGSYNEQFI.

This clonotype was seen a few times. This chain connects TRBV29-1 to TRBJ2-7; 9 positions agree with TRBD1. V gave up 5 bases and J gave up 3 bases; unmatched junction bases: 8. Germline V gives CDR1 SQVTM, CDR2 ANQGSEA. This CDR3 has 14 amino acids. The CDR3 loop is CSVSGMDRGYEQYF. In nucleotides, the CDR3 is TGCAGCGTTTCTGGCATGGACAGGGGCTACGAGCAGTACTTC.

A word on this clonotype: One end of the junction is discordant with germline, which a read error may explain. The chain is built from TRBV11-2 and TRBJ2-2; the D gene is possibly TRBD2 (5 bases). This CDR3 region has 14 residues. Germline CDR1 reads SGHAT; CDR2 reads FQNNGV. The CDR3 reads CASNLDPRTGKLFF. The DNA of the CDR3 is TGTGCCAGCAACTTAGATCCGCGGACCGGGAAGCTGTTTTTT. The variable domain in full, completed from reference TRBV11-2 and TRBJ2-2, reads EAGVAQSPRYKIIEKRQSVAFWCNPISGHATLYWYQQILGQGPKLLIQFQNNGVVDDSQLPKDRFSAERLKGVDSTLKIQPAKLEDSAVYLCASNLDPRTGKLFFGEGSRLTVL.

This sequence joins TRBV29-1 and TRBJ1-1, with D uncertain. Per germline, CDR1 SQVTM and CDR2 ANQGSEA. V shed 1 base and J shed 1 base, with 13 bases lying between them. This CDR3 is 15 amino acids long. CDR3 in amino acids: CSVEGGEVSNTEAFF. The CDR3, as DNA: TGCAGCGTTGAAGGCGGTGAGGTTTCGAACACTGAAGCTTTCTTT.

The gene calls are TRBV20-1 and TRBJ1-2, with 8 positions matching TRBD1. CDR1 and CDR2 from the germline V gene are DFQATT and SNEGSKA (reference sequence). V gave up 6 bases and J gave up 3 bases; unmatched junction bases: 12. This CDR3 is built from 15 residues. The CDR3, as DNA: TGCAGTGCCGCAGACACGGACAGGGCCGACTATGGCTACACCTTC. This encodes CSAADTDRADYGYTF.